The next 21 T cell receptor beta chains were all read from a single sample in a study of OX40 agonist ivuxolimab in advanced cancers. Some clones are missing from TCRdb's copy, which holds only in-frame ones; the method was immunoSEQ multiplex PCR. In the table there are about 54,000 clones, approximately 80% of which are singletons. The sample was CD4+ or CD8+ T cells sorted from blood, taken in a trial of the OX40 agonist ivuxolimab. The receptors originated from an adult with an advanced solid tumor such as melanoma, head and neck, liver or kidney cancer.

The chain couples TRBV28 to TRBJ2-2; tentative D call: TRBD1 (5 bases). V lost 3 bases and J lost 4, with 9 bases in between. This CDR3 region has 14 residues. Germline V gene lookup returns CDR1 MDHEN and CDR2 SYDVKM. The CDR3 region is CASSFRQFTGELFF. CDR3 bases: TGTGCCAGCAGTTTCCGACAGTTCACCGGGGAGCTGTTTTTT.

The chain links TRBV18 to TRBJ2-4, with D perhaps matching TRBD1 or TRBD2 (5 bases each). Trimming pared 3 bases from V and 0 bases from J, leaving 12 bases between. CDR3 length equals 16 residues. Germline CDR1 reads KGHSH; CDR2 reads LQKENI. As DNA, the CDR3 is TGTGCCAGCTCACCCCGGGAAAGGGGAGCCAAAAACATTCAGTACTTC. Translation: CASSPRERGAKNIQYF.

This rearrangement joins TRBV19 to TRBJ1-4, with D uncertain. The germline gives CDR1 LNHDA, CDR2 SQIVND (reference sequence). The ends were cut back, 7 bases at V and 2 bases at J, with 8 bases in the middle. CDR3 size: 13 residues. CDR3 bases: TGTGCCAGTATTGGGCGGACTAATGAAAAACTGTTTTTT. Amino acids: CASIGRTNEKLFF.

The rearrangement joins TRBV11-2 to TRBJ1-3, with 7 bases identical to TRBD1. CDR3 size: 16 residues. Germline values: CDR1 SGHAT, CDR2 FQNNGV. The J segment lost 0 bases and the V segment lost 5 bases, leaving 7 bases of the junction unmatched. This CDR3 reads CASSKTGVPSGNTIYF. DNA of the CDR3: TGTGCCAGCAGCAAAACAGGGGTACCCTCTGGAAACACCATATATTTT.

The rearrangement links TRBV28 to TRBJ1-6; 9 bases are a match to TRBD1. The CDR3 has 15 amino acids. V lost 3 bases, J lost 7 bases, and 4 bases stayed unmatched. From germline, CDR1 is MDHEN and CDR2 SYDVKM. The CDR3 nucleotides read TGTGCCAGCAGTTTGACCGGGACAGGGAATTCACCCCTCCACTTT. Translation gives CASSLTGTGNSPLHF.

This rearrangement joins TRBV7-9 to TRBJ1-5; 7 positions match TRBD1. CDR3 size: 16 residues. Germline V gene sequence: CDR1 SEHNR, CDR2 FQNEAQ (reference sequence). V lost 3 bases, J lost 0 bases, and 5 bases stayed unmatched. This chain's CDR3 is CASSLTGPTSNQPQHF. In DNA form, the CDR3 reads TGTGCCAGCAGCTTGACAGGGCCTACTAGCAATCAGCCCCAGCATTTT.

The rearrangement uses TRBV29-1 and TRBJ1-2; 7 bases are shared with TRBD1. This CDR3 has 13 amino acids. The V and J ends lost 4 bases and 1 base, in that order; junction bases with no gene match: 3. Per the germline V gene, CDR1 is SQVTM and CDR2 is ANQGSEA. CDR3 bases: TGCAGCGTTGGCCGACAGGGTAACTATGGCTACACCTTC. Residues: CSVGRQGNYGYTF.

The V call is TRBV5-1, the J call TRBJ1-4; the D gene is possibly TRBD1 (5 bases). Germline V gene data show CDR1 as SGHRS and CDR2 as YFSETQ. V lost 0 bases, J lost 7 bases, and 16 bases lay in between. The CDR3 has 16 residues. CDR3 loop: CASSLAGGSLSEKLFF. CDR3 DNA sequence: TGCGCCAGCAGCTTGGCCGGGGGGAGTTTATCTGAAAAACTGTTTTTT.

J is TRBJ1-6 and V is TRBV5-8, with D unclear. CDR1 SGHTS and CDR2 YDEGEE come from the germline V gene. The germline V and J ends were trimmed by 0 bases and 7 bases, with 8 bases remaining between them. The CDR3 is 14 residues long. CDR3: CASSLATENSPLHF. The DNA of the CDR3 is TGTGCCAGCAGCTTGGCCACAGAGAATTCACCCCTCCACTTT.

The chain couples TRBV6-1 to TRBJ2-7, with 8 bases that match TRBD1. This CDR3 is built from 13 residues. Germline V CDR1 and CDR2: MNHNS, SASEGT. Trimming took 6 bases from V and 6 from J; bases not matched to a gene: 7. The CDR3 region is CASSPDRAGEQYF. CDR3 in DNA: TGTGCCAGCAGCCCGGACAGGGCAGGCGAGCAGTACTTC.

The rearrangement uses TRBV5-1 and TRBJ2-5; D gene unclear. The V gene lost 0 bases and the J gene lost 5 bases, with 11 bases spanning the gap. Germline assignment: CDR1 SGHRS and CDR2 YFSETQ. The CDR3 totals 14 residues. CDR3 coding DNA: TGCGCCAGCAGCTTGGCCATCAAGGAGGAGACCCAGTACTTC. Its translation is CASSLAIKEETQYF.

The rearrangement links TRBV6-5 to TRBJ1-3; D is uncertain. The CDR3 has 13 residues. V was clipped by 2 bases and J by 8 bases, with 10 bases between them. Germline values: CDR1 MNHEY, CDR2 SVGAGI. The CDR3 DNA follows: TGTGCCAGCAGTTACGACCTACTGGACACCATATATTTT. It encodes CASSYDLLDTIYF.

The V call is TRBV7-2, the J call TRBJ2-7; D may match TRBD1 or TRBD2 (5 bases each). The CDR3 length is 15 residues. Trimming took off 1 base at V and 3 bases at J, with 13 bases between the two ends. The germline gives CDR1 SGHTA, CDR2 FQGNSA. CDR3 amino acids: CASSLEGRGGYEQYF. The CDR3 DNA reads TGTGCCAGCAGCTTAGAAGGTCGGGGCGGCTACGAGCAGTACTTC.

This clone was recorded once. This rearrangement joins TRBV14 to TRBJ2-7; 12 nucleotides align to TRBD1. The CDR3 is 16 amino acids. Germline V lookup: CDR1 SGHDN, CDR2 FVKESK. J was trimmed by 5 bases and V by 3 bases; bases with no gene match: 8. The CDR3 DNA follows: TGTGCCAGCAGCCACTTCCGGGACAGGGGGCTCCACGAGCAGTACTTC. It translates to CASSHFRDRGLHEQYF.

The chain links TRBV19 to TRBJ1-1; D unclear. Trimming pared 2 bases from V and 5 bases from J, leaving 18 bases between. Germline V gives CDR1 LNHDA, CDR2 SQIVND (reference sequence). The CDR3 extends over 16 amino acids. CDR3 in DNA: TGTGCCAGTAGTATATCACGAGGGAGCCGGCGGACTGAAGCTTTCTTT. It specifies CASSISRGSRRTEAFF.

The chain couples TRBV5-5 to TRBJ1-4; 7 nucleotides line up with TRBD1. Germline lookup yields CDR1 SGHKS and CDR2 YYEKEE (reference sequence). The CDR3 consists of 15 residues. Trimming took 3 bases from V and 6 from J; bases not matched to a gene: 8. CDR3 region: CASSSPRDSDEKLFF. As DNA, the CDR3 is TGTGCCAGCAGCTCACCACGGGACAGTGATGAAAAACTGTTTTTT.

This clone was counted only a few times. V gene TRBV5-1 combines with J gene TRBJ2-3; 11 nucleotides agree with TRBD2. V lost 4 bases and J lost 2; bases outside the gene matches: 6. The CDR3 is 16 residues long. Germline CDR1 and CDR2: SGHRS and YFSETQ. This CDR3 reads CASSAGLAALTDTQYF. The CDR3 region has the DNA TGCGCCAGCAGCGCGGGACTAGCGGCCCTCACAGATACGCAGTATTTT. Supplemented by reference TRBV5-1 and TRBJ2-3, the full variable domain reads KAGVTQTPRYLIKTRGQQVTLSCSPISGHRSVSWYQQTPGQGLQFLFEYFSETQRNKGNFPGRFSGRQFSNSRSEMNVSTLELGDSALYLCASSAGLAALTDTQYFGPGTRLTVL.

The chain is built from TRBV18 and TRBJ1-5; TRBD1 agrees at 10 bases. The V and J ends lost 0 bases and 8 bases, in that order; junction bases with no gene match: 7. Germline V gene sequence: CDR1 KGHSH, CDR2 LQKENI. The CDR3 extends over 16 amino acids. Here the CDR3 reads CASSPPGQGRGKPQHF. CDR3 nucleotides: TGTGCCAGCTCACCACCGGGACAGGGGAGAGGGAAGCCCCAGCATTTT.

The CDR3 sequence is CASSLVEGFTDTQYF. In DNA, the CDR3 is TGCGCCAGCAGCTTGGTAGAGGGTTTCACAGATACGCAGTATTTT. J is TRBJ2-3 and V is TRBV5-1, with TRBD2 as a possible D gene (5 bases). CDR1 SGHRS and CDR2 YFSETQ come from the germline V gene. The CDR3 runs to 15 residues. V lost 0 bases and J 2 bases, leaving 10 bases between the germline ends.

The V call is TRBV5-6, the J call TRBJ1-5, with a possible D match to TRBD1 (6 bases). Germline V CDR1 and CDR2: SGHDT, YYEEEE. This CDR3 is built from 15 residues. Trimming left V 4 bases short and J 1 base short, with 12 bases between. In DNA form, the CDR3 reads TGTGCCAGCAGCCCCTGGGGGCGGAGCAATCAGCCCCAGCATTTT. Amino acids: CASSPWGRSNQPQHF.

J is TRBJ2-7 and V is TRBV28; TRBD1 agrees at 7 bases. The germline CDR1 and CDR2 sequences are MDHEN and SYDVKM. Losses at the gene ends were 8 bases for V and 2 bases for J; bases not matched to a gene: 6. CDR3 size: 13 residues. The CDR3 coding sequence is TGTGCCAGCCACACAGGGGCCCCCTACGAGCAGTACTTC. Its protein is CASHTGAPYEQYF.